The source of this T cell receptor (beta chain) is a study of yellow fever vaccine responses in identical twins. Study-level findings and limits: Vaccine-induced T cell responses in twins were reportedly observed to appear partly convergent, partly personalized.

In the case of this clonotype: The antigen is not known.

TCRdb re-called the RT-PCR reads with MiXCR, one entry per CDR3 protein. The sample records 20,000 or so distinct CDR3 sequences, roughly 78% being singletons. CDR1 and CDR2 from the germline V gene are SGHRS and YFSETQ. Trimming removed 7 bases from V and 4 bases from J, with 14 bases in between. The CDR3 is made up of 13 amino acids. This sequence originates from a woman aged 18-29 years who received the yellow fever vaccine. Material: T cells from blood (PBMCs), unsorted or a sorted subset (not recorded which), obtained before or after yellow fever vaccination (not recorded which). The chain employs TRBV5-1 and TRBJ1-1; TRBD1 is a possible D gene (6 bases). CDR3 amino acids: CASLDRGSTEAFF. The CDR3, as DNA: TGCGCCAGCCTGGACAGAGGGAGCACTGAAGCTTTCTTT.